This passage covers 9 T cell receptor beta chains from one sample sequenced in a study of blood T cells in healthy people across ages. The authors ran a second PCR of about 7 to 11 cycles using a sample-barcoded 5' primer and a J-beta primer mix. MiXCR, applied by TCRdb to the 5' RACE reads, yields one record per CDR3 protein. This sample has over 1,300,000 distinct CDR3 sequences; approximately 59% occur once, and the top ten carry 6.7%. The sample taken for sequencing was blood. The receptors were sampled from a man between 18 and 29 years old in good health.

This chain uses TRBV2 with TRBJ2-1, with TRBD2 identical over 8 bases. Germline-derived CDR1 and CDR2 are SNHLY and FYNNEI. V was clipped by 0 bases and J by 15 bases; unmatched bases: 4. CDR3 size: 12 residues. The CDR3 DNA is TGTGCCAGCAGTGAAGCGCGGGAGGAAAGGTTCTTC. Protein product: CASSEAREERFF. The full variable domain, completed using reference TRBV2 and TRBJ2-1, is EPEVTQTPSHQVTQMGQEVILRCVPISNHLYFYWYRQILGQKVEFLVSFYNNEISEKSEIFDDQFSVERPDGSNFTLKIRSTKLEDSAMYFCASSEAREERFFGPGTRLTVL.

As DNA, the CDR3 is TGTGCCAGCAGTGAATCGTCATGGGAGCAGTTCTTC. It is translated as CASSESSWEQFF. The chain carries TRBV25-1 and TRBJ2-1; D remains unclear. The V gene's germline CDR1 is MGHDK and CDR2 SYGVNS. The CDR3 extends over 12 amino acids. V dropped 1 base and J dropped 10 bases, with 8 bases sitting between them.

This chain joins TRBV12-3 or TRBV12-4 and TRBJ1-1, with 9 bases identical to TRBD1. The ends lost 4 bases at V and 5 bases at J; junction bases unmatched: 8. The CDR3 covers 15 residues. The CDR3 DNA is TGTGCCAGCAGTTCCCCACAGGGGGCATGGACTGAAGCTTTCTTT. Its protein is CASSSPQGAWTEAFF.

The chain has TRBV20-1 and TRBJ2-7, with 7 positions matching TRBD2. CDR1 and CDR2 (germline): DFQATT, SNEGSKA (reference sequence). The CDR3 has 16 residues. The V segment lost 5 bases and the J segment 2 bases; nucleotides outside the gene matches: 15. CDR3 loop: CSAPDNSKRGPYEQYF. CDR3 DNA: TGCAGTGCTCCCGATAATTCAAAGCGGGGACCCTACGAGCAGTACTTC.

The J gene is TRBJ2-7, the V gene TRBV2; 9 nucleotides match TRBD2. Germline V gene data show CDR1 as SNHLY and CDR2 as FYNNEI. The CDR3 is 14 residues long. Trimming at V came to 6 bases and at J to 0 bases, leaving 3 bases not matched to a gene. The CDR3 sequence is CASRTSGTSYEQYF. DNA for the CDR3: TGTGCCAGCAGGACTAGCGGTACCTCCTACGAGCAGTACTTC.

The V gene is TRBV6-5, the J gene TRBJ1-1; 9 nucleotides align to TRBD1. The CDR3 is 15 residues long. V lost 6 bases to trimming and J lost 6 bases; unmatched junction nucleotides: 11. Germline CDR1 reads MNHEY; CDR2 reads SVGAGI. The chain's CDR3 is CASRTTGGWAPEAFF. In DNA form, the CDR3 reads TGTGCCAGCAGGACAACAGGGGGCTGGGCCCCTGAAGCTTTCTTT.

The gene calls are TRBV5-1 and TRBJ2-3; D unresolved. Germline CDR1 is SGHRS and CDR2 is YFSETQ. V was pared by 3 bases and J by 4 bases, with 9 bases between. The CDR3 loop spans 13 amino acids. The CDR3 is CASSWEVADTQYF. The CDR3 DNA is TGCGCCAGCAGCTGGGAAGTGGCAGATACGCAGTATTTT.

V usage is TRBV2 and J usage is TRBJ2-7, with D tentatively TRBD1 (6 bases). This CDR3 comprises 13 residues. V was cut by 3 bases and J by 7 bases, with 13 bases left in between. The germline V gene encodes CDR1 SNHLY and CDR2 FYNNEI. The CDR3 sequence: CASSEAGEWEQYF. The CDR3 DNA sequence: TGTGCCAGCAGTGAGGCAGGGGAGTGGGAGCAGTACTTC. The complete variable domain, with remaining parts taken from reference TRBV2 and TRBJ2-7, reads EPEVTQTPSHQVTQMGQEVILRCVPISNHLYFYWYRQILGQKVEFLVSFYNNEISEKSEIFDDQFSVERPDGSNFTLKIRSTKLEDSAMYFCASSEAGEWEQYFGPGTRLTVT.

V and J are TRBV4-1 and TRBJ1-5; 9 nucleotides agree with TRBD1. The CDR3 is 15 amino acids. Germline V gene data show CDR1 as MGHRA and CDR2 as YSYEKL. After removal of 2 bases from V and 4 bases from J, the junction contained 3 bases not matched to a gene. The CDR3, as DNA: TGCGCCAGCAGCCAACCGGACAGGGGTAATCAGCCCCAGCATTTT. Protein: CASSQPDRGNQPQHF.